In this sample, the clone carrying this T cell receptor (beta chain) turned up a few times. The antigen is not known. Unique molecular identifiers had been added to the TCR beta cDNA libraries. MiXCR, run by TCRdb on the PCR reads, gives a single entry per CDR3 protein. The sample includes 700,000 to 900,000 distinct CDR3 sequences, 40% to 55% of them seen just once. The source of the sample is a study of post-analysis software for immune sequencing data. This CDR3 is 12 amino acids long. Germline assignment: CDR1 ENHRY and CDR2 SYGVKD. Trimming removed 8 bases at V and 2 bases at J, with 9 bases between. Broader study findings: About five TRBV segments, including TRBV5-6, TRBV5-1 and TRBV20-1, were more frequent in patients than controls.

Sequencing was performed on blood. This receptor was obtained from a girl between 10 and 17 years old with multiple sclerosis. The chain is built from TRBV10-3 and TRBJ1-2; D uncertain. The CDR3 loop is CAIEGGNYGYTF. The CDR3 bases are TGTGCCATCGAGGGAGGGAACTATGGCTACACCTTC.